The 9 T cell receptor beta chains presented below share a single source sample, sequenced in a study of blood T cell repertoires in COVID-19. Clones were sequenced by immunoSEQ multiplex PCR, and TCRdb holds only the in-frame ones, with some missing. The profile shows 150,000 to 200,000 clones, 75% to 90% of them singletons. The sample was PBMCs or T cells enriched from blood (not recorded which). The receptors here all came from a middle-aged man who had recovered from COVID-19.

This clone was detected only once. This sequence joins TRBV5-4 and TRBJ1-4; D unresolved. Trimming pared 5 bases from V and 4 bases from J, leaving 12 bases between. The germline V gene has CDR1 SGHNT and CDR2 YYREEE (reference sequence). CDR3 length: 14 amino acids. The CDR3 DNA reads TGTGCCAGCAGTAAACAGCCTTATAATGAAAAACTGTTTTTT. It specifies CASSKQPYNEKLFF. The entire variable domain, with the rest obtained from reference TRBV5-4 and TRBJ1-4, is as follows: ETGVTQSPTHLIKTRGQQVTLRCSSQSGHNTVSWYQQALGQGPQFIFQYYREEENGRGNFPPRFSGLQFPNYSSELNVNALELDDSALYLCASSKQPYNEKLFFGSGTQLSVL.

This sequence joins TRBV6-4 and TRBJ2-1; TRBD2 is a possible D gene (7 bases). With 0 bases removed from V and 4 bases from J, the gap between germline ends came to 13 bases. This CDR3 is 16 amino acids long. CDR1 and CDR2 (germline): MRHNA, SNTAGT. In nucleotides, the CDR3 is TGTGCCAGCAGTGACTCCCTCGAGGGGGGGTACAATGAGCAGTTCTTC. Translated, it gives CASSDSLEGGYNEQFF.

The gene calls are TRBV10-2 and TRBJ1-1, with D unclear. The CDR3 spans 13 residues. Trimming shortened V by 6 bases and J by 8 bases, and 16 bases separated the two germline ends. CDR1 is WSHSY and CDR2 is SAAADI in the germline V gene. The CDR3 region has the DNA TGCGCCAGCAGAGGACTCCTAGGCGGGGAAGCTTTCTTT. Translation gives CASRGLLGGEAFF.

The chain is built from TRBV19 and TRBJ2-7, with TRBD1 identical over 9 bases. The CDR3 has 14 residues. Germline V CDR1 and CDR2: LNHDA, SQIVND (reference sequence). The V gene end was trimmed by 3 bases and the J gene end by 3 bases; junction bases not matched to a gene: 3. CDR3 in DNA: TGTGCCAGTAGTATCCAGACAGGGGGCTACGAGCAGTACTTC. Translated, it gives CASSIQTGGYEQYF.

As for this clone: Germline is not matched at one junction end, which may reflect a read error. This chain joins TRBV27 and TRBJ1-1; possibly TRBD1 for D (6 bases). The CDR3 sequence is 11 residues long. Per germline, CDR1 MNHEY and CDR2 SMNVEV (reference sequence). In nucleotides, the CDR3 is TGTGCCAGCAGTTCCCAACCGGGACACCACTTT. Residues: CASSSQPGHHF.

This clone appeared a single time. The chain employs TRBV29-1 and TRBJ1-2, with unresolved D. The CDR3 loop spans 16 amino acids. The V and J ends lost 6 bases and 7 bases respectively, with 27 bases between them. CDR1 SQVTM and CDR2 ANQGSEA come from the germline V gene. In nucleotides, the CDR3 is TGCAGCGTCCTCCCGTTGGCTGAGCTAGCCAAGGTTGGCTACACCTTC. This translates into CSVLPLAELAKVGYTF.

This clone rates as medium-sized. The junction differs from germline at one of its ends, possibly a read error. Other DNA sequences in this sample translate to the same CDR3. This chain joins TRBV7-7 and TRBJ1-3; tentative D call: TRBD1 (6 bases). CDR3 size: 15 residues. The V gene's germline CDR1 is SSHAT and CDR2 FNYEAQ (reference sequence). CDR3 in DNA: TGTGCTAGCAGCCCTGACAGGAGCTCTGGAAACACCATATATTTT. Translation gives CASSPDRSSGNTIYF.

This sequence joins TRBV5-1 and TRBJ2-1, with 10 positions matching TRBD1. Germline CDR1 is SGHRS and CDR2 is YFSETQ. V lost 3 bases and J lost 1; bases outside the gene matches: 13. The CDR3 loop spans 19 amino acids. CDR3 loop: CASSSRGTGAEWSYNEQFF. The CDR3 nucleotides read TGCGCCAGCAGCTCGCGGGGGACAGGGGCTGAATGGTCCTACAATGAGCAGTTCTTC.

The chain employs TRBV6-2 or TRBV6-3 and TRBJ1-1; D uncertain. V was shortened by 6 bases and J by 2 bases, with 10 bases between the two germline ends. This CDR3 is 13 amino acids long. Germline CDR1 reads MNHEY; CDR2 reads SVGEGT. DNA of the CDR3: TGTGCCAGCAGCCGAGGAGAAAACACTGAAGCTTTCTTT. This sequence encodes CASSRGENTEAFF.